Included here is one TCR beta chain sequence, with context. What it binds is not known. This entry is derived from a study of cytomegalovirus exposure and HLA in healthy donors. Trimming left V 5 bases short and J 3 bases short, with 18 bases between. CDR1 and CDR2 from the germline V gene are MDHEN and SYDVKM. This CDR3 is built from 16 residues. PCR amplification relied on 60 Vbeta primers (plus 13 Jbeta primers). The repertoire was sequenced with immunoSEQ multiplex PCR; TCRdb's copy has only in-frame clones and lacks some. The sample comprises around 160,000 clones, around three quarters of which are singletons, and about 13% rests with the top ten. Findings and limits, study-wide: It emerged from a later analysis that several of the most significant clusters appeared to be linked to common viral pathogens. As a later analysis revealed, most CMV-associated TCR beta chains appeared HLA-restricted. Reported results showed that the classifier diagnosed cytomegalovirus status with high specificity and sensitivity. In most subjects, TCR beta sequences reportedly gave accurate predictions of HLA-A and HLA-B alleles.

Sequencing was done on a sample of PBMCs. The chain carries TRBV28 and TRBJ2-3; D gene uncertain. This TCR was recovered from a man between 35 and 55 years old in good health and CMV-seropositive. DNA of the CDR3: TGTGCCAGCAGTCCCGGCTATTTGAGGCAAACAGATACGCAGTATTTT. Amino acids: CASSPGYLRQTDTQYF.